This T cell receptor beta chain was found in a study of T-cell memory formation after mild COVID-19. Study in general: TCR clusters mostly belonged to single donors.

With V trimmed by 7 bases and J by 2 bases, 3 bases remained unmatched. This CDR3 spans 14 amino acids. This clonotype was counted only a few times. Its cognate antigen is unknown. TCRdb independently ran MiXCR on the 5' RACE reads; one entry per CDR3 protein. The repertoire holds hundreds of thousands of distinct CDR3 sequences, with 15% to 20% as singletons. General study findings and limits: Contracting CD8+ clones were enriched in EMRA, CD4+ mainly in CM and EM. Some SARS-CoV-2-responding clones were already detected in memory before infection. Nothing showed for sure that second-wave clones peaking on day 37 were SARS-CoV-2 specific.

Sequencing used PBMCs or a T cell subset sorted from them (not recorded which). This clonotype was sampled from an adult woman who had mild COVID-19 (a few samples of this study predate the infection). Cell type and time point are not known. The rearrangement uses TRBV12-3 or TRBV12-4 and TRBJ2-2, with 8 bases fitting TRBD2. The CDR3 reads CASKLAANTGELFF. DNA for the CDR3: TGTGCCAGCAAACTAGCGGCTAACACCGGGGAGCTGTTTTTT.